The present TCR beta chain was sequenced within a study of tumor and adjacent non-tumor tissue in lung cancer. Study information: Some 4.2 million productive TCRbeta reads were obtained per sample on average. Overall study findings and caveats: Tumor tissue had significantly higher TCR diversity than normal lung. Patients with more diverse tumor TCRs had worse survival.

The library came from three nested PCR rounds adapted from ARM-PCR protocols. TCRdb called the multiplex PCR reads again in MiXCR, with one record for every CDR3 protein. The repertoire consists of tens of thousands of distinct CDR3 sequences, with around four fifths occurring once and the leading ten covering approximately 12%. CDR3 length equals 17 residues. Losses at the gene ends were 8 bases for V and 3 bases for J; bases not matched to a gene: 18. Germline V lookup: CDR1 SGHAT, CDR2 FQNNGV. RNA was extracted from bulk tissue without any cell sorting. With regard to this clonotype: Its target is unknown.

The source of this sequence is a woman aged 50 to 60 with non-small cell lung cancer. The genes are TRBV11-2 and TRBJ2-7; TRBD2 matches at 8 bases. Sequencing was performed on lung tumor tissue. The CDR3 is CASGSVGLGGWGYEQYF. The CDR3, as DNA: TGTGCCAGCGGCTCCGTGGGACTAGGGGGGTGGGGCTACGAGCAGTACTTC.